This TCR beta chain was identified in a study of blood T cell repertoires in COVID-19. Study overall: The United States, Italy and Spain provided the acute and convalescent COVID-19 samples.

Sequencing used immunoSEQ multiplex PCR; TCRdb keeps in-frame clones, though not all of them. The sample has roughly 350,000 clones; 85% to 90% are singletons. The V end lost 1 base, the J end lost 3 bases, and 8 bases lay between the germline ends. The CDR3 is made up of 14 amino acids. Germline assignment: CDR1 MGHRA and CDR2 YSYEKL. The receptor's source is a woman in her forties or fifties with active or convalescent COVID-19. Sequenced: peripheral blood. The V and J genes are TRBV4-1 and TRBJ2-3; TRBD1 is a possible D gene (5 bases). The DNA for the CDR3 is TGCGCCAGCAGCCAAGCGAAGGGGACAGATACGCAGTATTTT. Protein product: CASSQAKGTDTQYF.